This T cell receptor (beta chain) derives from a study of shared clonotypes between healthy human individuals. Notes on the study in general: Larger estimated richness was generally seen in naive subsets than in memory subsets.

The CDR3 covers 15 residues. With 1 base removed from V and 2 bases from J, the gap between germline ends came to 12 bases. CDR1 is MGHRA, CDR2 YSYEKL, per germline. Free of recent acute infections or vaccinations, the donors were healthy HIV-negative adults. Method: immunoSEQ multiplex PCR; TCRdb's copy keeps in-frame clones and lacks some. The table has about 1,500,000 clones, around 95% seen once. Worth noting for this clone: Antigen specificity is unknown.

V and J are TRBV4-1 and TRBJ2-7, with a possible D match to TRBD2 (5 bases). The source is a man aged 25-45 years in good health. Sequenced sample: naive CD4+ T cells sorted from blood. Subset here: CD45RA+ positively selected. The CDR3 sequence: CASSQGSGEAYEQYF. For the CDR3, the DNA is TGCGCCAGCAGCCAAGGCTCCGGGGAAGCCTACGAGCAGTACTTC.